These 10 T cell receptor beta chains share one sample of origin, sequenced in a study of T cell changes during pregnancy in multiple sclerosis. Produced via immunoSEQ multiplex PCR; TCRdb's table is partial and in-frame only. Found here are 30,000 to 45,000 clones, around 90% of them singletons; the top ten hold about 1.1%. Here the sequenced sample was CD4+ T cells from peripheral blood mononuclear cells, taken before pregnancy. The receptor source for this set is a female donor with multiple sclerosis, enrolled in a pregnancy study.

The V call is TRBV30, the J call TRBJ2-3; a possible D gene is TRBD1 (5 bases). CDR3 length: 14 amino acids. Germline V gives CDR1 GTSNPN, CDR2 SVGIG (reference sequence). CDR3 region: CGSTGDSLTDTQYF. The CDR3 DNA sequence: TGTGGTTCGACCGGCGACAGCCTCACAGATACGCAGTATTTT.

The chain uses TRBV27 and TRBJ2-2; possible D gene TRBD1, 6 bases. CDR1 and CDR2 from the germline V gene are MNHEY and SMNVEV (reference sequence). The CDR3 covers 15 residues. Trimming cost V 4 bases and J 0 bases, with 9 bases left between them. The CDR3 protein is CASSSRTANTGELFF. CDR3 DNA: TGTGCCAGCAGTTCCCGGACAGCGAACACCGGGGAGCTGTTTTTT.

CDR3 nucleotides: TGTGCCAGCAGCTCAGGGTTCTCTAATGAAAAACTGTTTTTT. It translates to CASSSGFSNEKLFF. The chain links TRBV9 to TRBJ1-4; possible D gene TRBD1, 5 bases. V lost 4 bases, J lost 3 bases, and 10 bases lay in between. Per germline, CDR1 SGDLS and CDR2 YYNGEE. The CDR3 extends over 14 amino acids.

The V and J genes are TRBV4-1 and TRBJ2-7; D might be TRBD2 (5 bases). The germline CDR1 and CDR2 sequences are MGHRA and YSYEKL. This CDR3 has 12 amino acids. V was shortened by 4 bases and J by 7 bases, with 11 bases between the two germline ends. CDR3 nucleotides: TGCGCCAGCAGCCGAGACGGACTTGAGCAGTACTTC. Protein product: CASSRDGLEQYF.

CDR3 loop: CASSPGLAGTETQYF. Here the CDR3 DNA reads TGTGCCAGCAGCCCCGGACTAGCGGGAACTGAGACCCAGTACTTC. V usage is TRBV9 and J usage is TRBJ2-5; TRBD2 matches at 12 bases. The CDR3 is 15 residues long. The V segment lost 4 bases and the J segment 5 bases; nucleotides outside the gene matches: 6. Germline V gene data show CDR1 as SGDLS and CDR2 as YYNGEE.

The chain couples TRBV27 to TRBJ2-3, with 10 bases identical to TRBD2. Germline CDR1 MNHEY, CDR2 SMNVEV (reference sequence). The CDR3 runs to 16 residues. V dropped 8 bases and J dropped 2; count of bases not matched to a gene: 10. The CDR3 is CASRSLAGAFTDTQYF. Written as DNA, the CDR3 is TGTGCCAGCCGTTCTCTAGCGGGAGCTTTCACAGATACGCAGTATTTT.

The chain recombines TRBV5-1 with TRBJ1-4, with D possibly TRBD1 on 6 matching bases. The CDR3 loop spans 16 amino acids. CDR1 is SGHRS and CDR2 is YFSETQ in the germline V gene. Trimming removed 1 base from V and 7 bases from J, with 17 bases in between. The CDR3 is CASSLLGQGMIEKLFF. The CDR3 coding sequence is TGCGCCAGCAGCTTGCTCGGCCAGGGGATGATTGAAAAACTGTTTTTT.

V and J are TRBV28 and TRBJ2-4, with 8 bases identical to TRBD1. V was pared by 6 bases and J by 6 bases, with 7 bases of the junction left unmatched. The CDR3 consists of 14 residues. Germline V gene lookup returns CDR1 MDHEN and CDR2 SYDVKM. DNA of the CDR3: TGTGCCAGCAGCTCAGGGGGCTTCGGAAACATTCAGTACTTC. It specifies CASSSGGFGNIQYF. Based on the CDR3 plus reference TRBV28 and TRBJ2-4, the full variable domain is DVKVTQSSRYLVKRTGEKVFLECVQDMDHENMFWYRQDPGLGLRLIYFSYDVKMKEKGDIPEGYSVSREKKERFSLILESASTNQTSMYLCASSSGGFGNIQYFGAGTRLSVL.

The chain employs TRBV5-6 and TRBJ2-3, with 7 bases that match TRBD2. The junction had 6 bases not matched to a gene; V was cut back by 6 bases and J by 2 bases. The germline CDR1 and CDR2 sequences are SGHDT and YYEEEE. This CDR3 spans 14 amino acids. CDR3 coding DNA: TGTGCCAGCACCCCTAGCGGAGTCACAGATACGCAGTATTTT. Translating gives CASTPSGVTDTQYF.

This clone was picked up one time. The CDR3 DNA follows: TGTGCCAGTAGTAACATGCAGCAGCCCCAGCATTTT. This sequence encodes CASSNMQQPQHF. The chain uses TRBV19 and TRBJ1-5; D is unresolved. The V gene lost 4 bases and the J gene lost 7 bases, with 8 bases spanning the gap. The CDR3 is made up of 12 amino acids. Germline V gene sequence: CDR1 LNHDA, CDR2 SQIVND (reference sequence).